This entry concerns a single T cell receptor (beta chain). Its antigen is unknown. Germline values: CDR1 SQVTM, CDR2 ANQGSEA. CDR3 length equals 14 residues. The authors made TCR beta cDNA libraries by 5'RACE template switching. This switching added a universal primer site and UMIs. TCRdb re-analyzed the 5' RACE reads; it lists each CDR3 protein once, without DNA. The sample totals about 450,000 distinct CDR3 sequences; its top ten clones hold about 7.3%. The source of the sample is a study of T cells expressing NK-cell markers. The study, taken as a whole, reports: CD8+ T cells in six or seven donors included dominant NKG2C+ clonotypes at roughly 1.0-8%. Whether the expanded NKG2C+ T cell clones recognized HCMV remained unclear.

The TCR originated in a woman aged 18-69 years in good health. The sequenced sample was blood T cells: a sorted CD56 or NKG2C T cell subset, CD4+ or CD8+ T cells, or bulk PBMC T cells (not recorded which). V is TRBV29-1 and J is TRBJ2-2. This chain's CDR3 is CSVEGWGITGELFF.